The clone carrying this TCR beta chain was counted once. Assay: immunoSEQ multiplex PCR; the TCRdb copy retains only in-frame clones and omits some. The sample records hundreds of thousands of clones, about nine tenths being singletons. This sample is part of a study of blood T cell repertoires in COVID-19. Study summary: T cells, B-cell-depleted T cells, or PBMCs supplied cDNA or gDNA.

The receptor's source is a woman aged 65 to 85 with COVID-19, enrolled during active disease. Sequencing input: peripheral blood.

This CDR3 is CATSREREMNTEAFF. CDR3 bases: TGTGCCACCAGCAGAGAACGGGAGATGAACACTGAAGCTTTCTTT. The genes are TRBV15 and TRBJ1-1; D is unresolved. Germline V gene sequence: CDR1 LNHNV, CDR2 YYDKDF (reference sequence). The CDR3 has 15 residues. Trimming pared 0 bases from V and 0 bases from J, leaving 8 bases between. Full variable domain (rest looked up from reference TRBV15 and TRBJ1-1): DAMVIQNPRYQVTQFGKPVTLSCSQTLNHNVMYWYQQKSSQAPKLLFHYYDKDFNNEADTPDNFQSRRPNTSFCFLDIRSPGLGDTAMYLCATSREREMNTEAFFGQGTRLTVV.